This T cell receptor beta chain was obtained from a study of OX40 agonist ivuxolimab in advanced cancers. On the study more broadly: The study gave patients intravenous ivuxolimab at 0.01 to 10 mg/kg every 2 weeks. The study enrolled dose-escalation patients with hepatocellular carcinoma, melanoma, renal cell or head and neck cancer.

As to this clone: No antigen is known for it.

Patients were ineligible given autoimmune disease history or systemic immunosuppression. Assay: immunoSEQ multiplex PCR; the TCRdb copy retains only in-frame clones and omits some. The sample includes some 45,000 clones, 70% to 90% of them seen just once. Findings and limits, study-wide: At 0.1 to 3.0 mg/kg and by week 6, clonal expansion occurred in CD4+ and CD8+ blood T cells.

Germline V gene sequence: CDR1 SGHKS, CDR2 YYEKEE (reference sequence). CDR3 length: 13 residues. Trimming took 5 bases from V and 7 from J, leaving 13 bases between them. The receptor was isolated from an adult with an advanced solid tumor such as melanoma, head and neck, liver or kidney cancer. The V and J genes are TRBV5-5 and TRBJ1-5; tentatively, D is TRBD1 (5 bases). Source: CD4+ or CD8+ T cells sorted from blood, taken in a trial of the OX40 agonist ivuxolimab. CDR3 loop: CASSTQGDQPQHF. In DNA, the CDR3 is TGTGCCAGCAGTACTCAGGGAGACCAGCCCCAGCATTTT.